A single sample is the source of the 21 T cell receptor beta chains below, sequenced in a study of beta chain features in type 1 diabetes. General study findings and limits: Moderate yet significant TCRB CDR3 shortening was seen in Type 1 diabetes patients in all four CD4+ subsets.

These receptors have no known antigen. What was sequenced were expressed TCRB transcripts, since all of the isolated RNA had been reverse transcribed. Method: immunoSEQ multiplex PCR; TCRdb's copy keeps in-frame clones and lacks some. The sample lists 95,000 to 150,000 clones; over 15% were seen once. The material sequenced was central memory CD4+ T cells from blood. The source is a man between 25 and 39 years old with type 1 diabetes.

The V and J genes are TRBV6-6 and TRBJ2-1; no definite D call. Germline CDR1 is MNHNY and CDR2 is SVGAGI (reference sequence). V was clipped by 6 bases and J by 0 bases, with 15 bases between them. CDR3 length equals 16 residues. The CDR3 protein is CASSPGRRSSYNEQFF. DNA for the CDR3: TGTGCCAGCAGCCCCGGACGGAGAAGCTCCTACAATGAGCAGTTCTTC.

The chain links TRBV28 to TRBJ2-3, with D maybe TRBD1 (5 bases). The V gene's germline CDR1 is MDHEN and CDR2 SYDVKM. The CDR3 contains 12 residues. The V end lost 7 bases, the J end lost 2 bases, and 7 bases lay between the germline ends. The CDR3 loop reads CASKTATDTQYF. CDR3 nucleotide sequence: TGTGCCAGCAAGACAGCCACAGATACGCAGTATTTT.

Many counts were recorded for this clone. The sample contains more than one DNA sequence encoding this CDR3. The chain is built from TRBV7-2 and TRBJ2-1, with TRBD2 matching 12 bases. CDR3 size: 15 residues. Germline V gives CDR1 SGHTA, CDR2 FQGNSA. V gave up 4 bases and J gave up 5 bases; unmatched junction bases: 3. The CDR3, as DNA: TGTGCCAGCAGCTCGACTAGCGGGGGACACAATGAGCAGTTCTTC. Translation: CASSSTSGGHNEQFF.

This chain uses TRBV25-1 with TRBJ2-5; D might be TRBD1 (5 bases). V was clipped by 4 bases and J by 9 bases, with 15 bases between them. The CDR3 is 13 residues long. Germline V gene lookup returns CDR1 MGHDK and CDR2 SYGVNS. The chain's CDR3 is CASSGGITVAQYF. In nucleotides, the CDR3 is TGTGCCAGCAGTGGGGGCATCACGGTTGCCCAGTACTTC.

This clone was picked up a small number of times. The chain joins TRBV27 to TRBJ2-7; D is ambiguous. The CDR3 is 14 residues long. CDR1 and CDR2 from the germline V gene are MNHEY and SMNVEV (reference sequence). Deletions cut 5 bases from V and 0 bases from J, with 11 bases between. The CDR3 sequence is CASSRKETSYEQYF. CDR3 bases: TGTGCCAGCAGTCGAAAGGAGACCTCCTACGAGCAGTACTTC.

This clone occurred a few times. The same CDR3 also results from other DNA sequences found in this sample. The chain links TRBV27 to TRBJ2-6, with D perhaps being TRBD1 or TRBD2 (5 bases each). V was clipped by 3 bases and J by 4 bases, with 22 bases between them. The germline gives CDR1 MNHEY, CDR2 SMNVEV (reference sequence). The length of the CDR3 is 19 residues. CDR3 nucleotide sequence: TGTGCCAGCAGTTTCCTCGGGACGGCCGGCGTGGGGGGGGCCAACGTCCTGACTTTC. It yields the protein CASSFLGTAGVGGANVLTF.

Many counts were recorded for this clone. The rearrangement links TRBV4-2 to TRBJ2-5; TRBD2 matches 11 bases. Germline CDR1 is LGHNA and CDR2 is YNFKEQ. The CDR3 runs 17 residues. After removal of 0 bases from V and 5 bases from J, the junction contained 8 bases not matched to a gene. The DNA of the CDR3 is TGTGCCAGCAGCCAAGATGATAGGCGACTAGCGGGGGAGACCCAGTACTTC. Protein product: CASSQDDRRLAGETQYF.

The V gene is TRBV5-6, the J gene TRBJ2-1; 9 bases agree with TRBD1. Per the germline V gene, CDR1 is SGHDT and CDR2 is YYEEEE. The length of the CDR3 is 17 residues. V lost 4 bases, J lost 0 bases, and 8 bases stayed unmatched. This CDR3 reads CASSGDGQGSSYNEQFF. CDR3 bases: TGTGCCAGCAGCGGTGACGGACAGGGGAGCTCCTACAATGAGCAGTTCTTC.

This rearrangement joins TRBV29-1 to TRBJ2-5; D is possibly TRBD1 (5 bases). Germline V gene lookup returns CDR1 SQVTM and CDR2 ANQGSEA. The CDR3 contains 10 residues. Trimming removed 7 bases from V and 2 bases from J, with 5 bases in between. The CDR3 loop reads CSAGQETQYF. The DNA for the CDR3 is TGCAGCGCAGGGCAAGAGACCCAGTACTTC.

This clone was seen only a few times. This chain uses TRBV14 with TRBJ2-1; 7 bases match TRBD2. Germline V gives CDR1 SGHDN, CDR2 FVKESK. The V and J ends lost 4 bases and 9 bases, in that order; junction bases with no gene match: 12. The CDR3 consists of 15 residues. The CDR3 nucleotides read TGTGCCAGCAGCCGGACGGCGGGAGCTGGGGCTGAGCAGTTCTTC. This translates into CASSRTAGAGAEQFF.

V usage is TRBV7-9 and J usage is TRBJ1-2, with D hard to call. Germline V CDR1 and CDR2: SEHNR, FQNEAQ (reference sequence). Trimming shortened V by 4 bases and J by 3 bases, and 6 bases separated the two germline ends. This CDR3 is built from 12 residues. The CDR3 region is CASSSVYYGYTF. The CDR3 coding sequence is TGTGCCAGCAGCTCGGTTTACTATGGCTACACCTTC.

The DNA of the CDR3 is TGTGCCAGCACCGCAATGAGTTCTGGGGCCAACGTCCTGACTTTC. Translated, it gives CASTAMSSGANVLTF. The genes are TRBV14 and TRBJ2-6; D not certain. The V gene's germline CDR1 is SGHDN and CDR2 FVKESK. There are 15 residues in the CDR3. Trimming cost V 7 bases and J 1 base, with 11 bases left between them.

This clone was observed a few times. The CDR3 spells CASSLRVSGRAPETQYF. DNA for the CDR3: TGTGCCAGCAGCTTACGGGTTAGCGGCAGGGCCCCAGAGACCCAGTACTTC. The chain recombines TRBV7-7 with TRBJ2-5, with a weak D call TRBD2 (6 bases). Germline V lookup: CDR1 SSHAT, CDR2 FNYEAQ (reference sequence). The V gene lost 2 bases and the J gene lost 4 bases, with 20 bases spanning the gap. The CDR3 extends over 17 amino acids. Full variable domain (remainder filled in from reference TRBV7-7 and TRBJ2-5): GAGVSQSPRYKVTKRGQDVTLRCDPISSHATLYWYQQALGQGPEFLTYFNYEAQPDKSGLPSDRFSAERPEGSISTLTIQRTEQRDSAMYRCASSLRVSGRAPETQYFGPGTRLLVL.

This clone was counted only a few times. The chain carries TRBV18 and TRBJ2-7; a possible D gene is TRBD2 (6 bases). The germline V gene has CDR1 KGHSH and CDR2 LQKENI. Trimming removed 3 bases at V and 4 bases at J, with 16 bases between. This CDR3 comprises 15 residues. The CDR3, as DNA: TGTGCCAGCTCACCGCACCGGGACTCCTCATACGAGCAGTACTTC. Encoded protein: CASSPHRDSSYEQYF. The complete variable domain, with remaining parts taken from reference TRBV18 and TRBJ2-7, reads NAGVMQNPRHLVRRRGQEARLRCSPMKGHSHVYWYRQLPEEGLKFMVYLQKENIIDESGMPKERFSAEFPKEGPSILRIQQVVRGDSAAYFCASSPHRDSSYEQYFGPGTRLTVT.

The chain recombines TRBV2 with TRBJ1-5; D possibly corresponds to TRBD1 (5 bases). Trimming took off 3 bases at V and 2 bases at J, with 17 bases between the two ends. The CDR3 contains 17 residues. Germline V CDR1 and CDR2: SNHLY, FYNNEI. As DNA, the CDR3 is TGTGCCAGCAGTGATACGGGGCCGCTTTGGGGCAATCAGCCCCAGCATTTT. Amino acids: CASSDTGPLWGNQPQHF.

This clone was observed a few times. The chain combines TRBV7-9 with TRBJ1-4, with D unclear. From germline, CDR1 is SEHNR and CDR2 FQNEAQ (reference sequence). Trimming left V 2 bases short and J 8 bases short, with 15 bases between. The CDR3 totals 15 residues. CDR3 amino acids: CASSLREGRGEKLFF. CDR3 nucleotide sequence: TGTGCCAGCAGCTTAAGAGAGGGCAGAGGAGAAAAACTGTTTTTT. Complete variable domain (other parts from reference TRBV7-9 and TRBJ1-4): DTGVSQNPRHKITKRGQNVTFRCDPISEHNRLYWYRQTLGQGPEFLTYFQNEAQLEKSRLLSDRFSAERPKGSFSTLEIQRTEQGDSAMYLCASSLREGRGEKLFFGSGTQLSVL.

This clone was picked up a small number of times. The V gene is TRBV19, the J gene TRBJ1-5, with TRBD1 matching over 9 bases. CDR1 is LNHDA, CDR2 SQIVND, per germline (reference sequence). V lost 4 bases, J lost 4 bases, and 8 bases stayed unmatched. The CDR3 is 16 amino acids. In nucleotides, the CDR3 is TGTGCCAGTAGTACGCCCCGGACAGGGGTGAATCAGCCCCAGCATTTT. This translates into CASSTPRTGVNQPQHF.

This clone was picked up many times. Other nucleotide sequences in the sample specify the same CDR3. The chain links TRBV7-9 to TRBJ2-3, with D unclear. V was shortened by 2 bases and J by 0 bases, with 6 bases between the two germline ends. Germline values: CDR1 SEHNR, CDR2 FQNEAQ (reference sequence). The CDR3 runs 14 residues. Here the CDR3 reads CASSLSVSTDTQYF. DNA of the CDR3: TGTGCCAGCAGCTTAAGCGTCAGCACAGATACGCAGTATTTT. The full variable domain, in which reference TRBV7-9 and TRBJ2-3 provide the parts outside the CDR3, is DTGVSQNPRHKITKRGQNVTFRCDPISEHNRLYWYRQTLGQGPEFLTYFQNEAQLEKSRLLSDRFSAERPKGSFSTLEIQRTEQGDSAMYLCASSLSVSTDTQYFGPGTRLTVL.

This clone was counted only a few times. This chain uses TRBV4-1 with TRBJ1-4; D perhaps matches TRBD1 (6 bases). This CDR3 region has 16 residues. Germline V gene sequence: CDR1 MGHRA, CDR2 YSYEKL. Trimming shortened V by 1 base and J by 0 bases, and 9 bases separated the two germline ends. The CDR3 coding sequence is TGCGCCAGCAGCCAAGGGACAGTCGCAACTAATGAAAAACTGTTTTTT. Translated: CASSQGTVATNEKLFF.

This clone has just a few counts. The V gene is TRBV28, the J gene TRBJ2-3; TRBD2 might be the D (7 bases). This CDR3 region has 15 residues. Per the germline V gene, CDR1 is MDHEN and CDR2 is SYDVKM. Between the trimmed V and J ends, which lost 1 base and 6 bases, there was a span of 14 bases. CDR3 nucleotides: TGTGCCAGCAGTTTATCCGCCGCGGGGGCGGATACGCAGTATTTT. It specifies CASSLSAAGADTQYF.

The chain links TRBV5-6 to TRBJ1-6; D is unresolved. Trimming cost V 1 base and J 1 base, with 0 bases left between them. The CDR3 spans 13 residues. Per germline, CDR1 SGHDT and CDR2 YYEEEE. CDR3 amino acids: CASSLSYNSPLHF. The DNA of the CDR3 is TGTGCCAGCAGCTTGTCCTATAATTCACCCCTCCACTTT.